Below are 17 T cell receptor beta chains sequenced from a single sample in a study of cytomegalovirus exposure and HLA in healthy donors. The PCR ran on 60 Vbeta and 13 Jbeta primers. Measured with immunoSEQ multiplex PCR; TCRdb has only the in-frame clones, and not every one. The data contain some 65,000 clones, around 73% of them seen just once; the ten biggest clones take up around 3%. Sequencing was performed on PBMCs. The receptors were gathered from a girl between 5 and 17 years old in good health and CMV-seropositive.

This clone was seen just once. The rearrangement links TRBV27 to TRBJ2-7; TRBD1 is a possible D gene (5 bases). Trimming took 3 bases from V and 1 from J, leaving 10 bases between them. Germline values: CDR1 MNHEY, CDR2 SMNVEV (reference sequence). This CDR3 is built from 14 residues. Here the CDR3 reads CASSFDSLSYEQYF. The CDR3 bases are TGTGCCAGCAGTTTCGACAGCCTGTCCTACGAGCAGTACTTC.

The V gene is TRBV7-2, the J gene TRBJ1-5; 7 bases map to TRBD1. Germline V gives CDR1 SGHTA, CDR2 FQGNSA. This CDR3 spans 16 amino acids. V was clipped by 4 bases and J by 9 bases; unmatched bases: 15. CDR3 sequence reads: CASSSGGTALSGPQHF. CDR3 in DNA: TGTGCCAGCAGCTCCGGAGGGACAGCCTTAAGTGGGCCCCAGCATTTT.

In this sample, this clone turned up once. This chain connects TRBV5-1 to TRBJ2-7, with D maybe TRBD2 (5 bases). Germline V gene sequence: CDR1 SGHRS, CDR2 YFSETQ. Trimming removed 0 bases from V and 6 bases from J, with 16 bases in between. The length of the CDR3 is 15 residues. CDR3 region: CASSLEGGSPPEQYF. Written as DNA, the CDR3 is TGCGCCAGCAGCTTGGAAGGAGGTTCCCCGCCCGAGCAGTACTTC.

The chain is built from TRBV5-4 and TRBJ2-7; 7 bases line up with TRBD2. The CDR3 consists of 15 residues. The J segment lost 5 bases and the V segment lost 0 bases, leaving 8 bases of the junction unmatched. Germline lookup yields CDR1 SGHNT and CDR2 YYREEE (reference sequence). Here the CDR3 DNA reads TGTGCCAGCAGCTTGGTTGGCGGGAGTTGGGACGAGCAGTACTTC. Translating gives CASSLVGGSWDEQYF.

In its sample, this clone was seen a few times. The chain recombines TRBV7-9 with TRBJ1-4, with 7 bases that match TRBD1. V lost 6 bases to trimming and J lost 8 bases; unmatched junction nucleotides: 6. CDR1 is SEHNR and CDR2 is FQNEAQ in the germline V gene (reference sequence). This CDR3 spans 13 amino acids. The chain's CDR3 is CASSLRGEEKLFF. The CDR3 coding sequence is TGTGCCAGCAGTCTCAGGGGGGAAGAAAAACTGTTTTTT.

The chain employs TRBV6-4 and TRBJ2-3; 7 bases fit TRBD2. With V trimmed by 3 bases and J by 14 bases, 11 bases remained unmatched. The CDR3 contains 13 residues. Per the germline V gene, CDR1 is MRHNA and CDR2 is SNTAGT. The CDR3 nucleotides are TGTGCCAGCAGTGAGGGTTCCGGGACTATCATGTATTTT. Its translation is CASSEGSGTIMYF.

The chain is built from TRBV27 and TRBJ2-5; TRBD2 might be the D (6 bases). Germline-derived CDR1 and CDR2 are MNHEY and SMNVEV (reference sequence). The CDR3 has 13 amino acids. V gave up 4 bases and J gave up 1 base, with 7 bases separating them. The CDR3 coding sequence is TGTGCCAGCAGTTGGGACTTCCAAGAGACCCAGTACTTC. It encodes CASSWDFQETQYF.

This rearrangement joins TRBV5-3 to TRBJ2-3; 7 nucleotides match TRBD1. TRBV5-3 is labeled an ORF, and its function is uncertain. The CDR3 extends over 16 amino acids. After removal of 0 bases from V and 5 bases from J, the junction contained 9 bases not matched to a gene. The CDR3 here is CARSLVAGQAEDTQYF. As DNA, the CDR3 is TGTGCCAGAAGCTTGGTGGCCGGACAGGCGGAAGATACGCAGTATTTT.

The chain carries TRBV11-2 and TRBJ2-6; the D gene is possibly TRBD2 (6 bases). The CDR3 has 15 amino acids. V gave up 7 bases and J gave up 1 base, with 11 bases separating them. CDR1 is SGHAT, CDR2 FQNNGV, per germline. CDR3 nucleotides: TGTGCCAGCAACATCGGGGGATCTGGGGCCAACGTCCTGACTTTC. Its protein is CASNIGGSGANVLTF.

The count of this clone is one. The chain combines TRBV2 with TRBJ1-1; D is uncertain. Trimming shortened V by 3 bases and J by 3 bases, and 20 bases separated the two germline ends. CDR3 length equals 17 residues. CDR1 and CDR2 (germline): SNHLY, FYNNEI. The CDR3 reads CASSDVAAFGGDTEAFF. CDR3 nucleotides: TGTGCCAGCAGTGACGTCGCGGCTTTTGGCGGGGACACTGAAGCTTTCTTT.

The chain is built from TRBV7-8 and TRBJ2-1; a possible D gene is TRBD2 (6 bases). Trimming took off 4 bases at V and 12 bases at J, with 10 bases between the two ends. CDR1 and CDR2 (germline): SGHVS, FQNEAQ. The length of the CDR3 is 11 residues. This CDR3 is CASSSDYLQFF. The CDR3 coding sequence is TGTGCCAGCAGCTCGGACTATTTGCAGTTCTTC.

The CDR3 nucleotides read TGCGCCAGCAGCCAAGGACTCAGCTCCTATAATTCACCCCTCCACTTT. This translates into CASSQGLSSYNSPLHF. The chain is built from TRBV4-1 and TRBJ1-6, with no clear D. The germline V gene has CDR1 MGHRA and CDR2 YSYEKL. Trimming removed 1 base from V and 0 bases from J, with 7 bases in between. CDR3 length: 16 amino acids.

This clone came up once. The chain combines TRBV28 with TRBJ1-2, with D unresolved. The CDR3 consists of 11 residues. Germline values: CDR1 MDHEN, CDR2 SYDVKM. Deletions cut 6 bases from V and 4 bases from J, with 6 bases between. The CDR3 DNA reads TGTGCCAGCAGCCTCAGCTATGGCTACACCTTC. Its protein product is CASSLSYGYTF.

This rearrangement joins TRBV7-8 to TRBJ1-1, with D uncertain. CDR1 and CDR2 (germline): SGHVS, FQNEAQ. Trimming stripped 1 base from V and 2 bases from J, with 14 bases between. The CDR3 is 16 amino acids. CDR3 nucleotide sequence: TGTGCCAGCAGCTTAGAAGTAAGGCGGAAAAACACTGAAGCTTTCTTT. Translating it yields CASSLEVRRKNTEAFF.

J is TRBJ1-5 and V is TRBV2; D gene unclear. The V end lost 0 bases, the J end lost 0 bases, and 9 bases lay between the germline ends. The germline CDR1 and CDR2 sequences are SNHLY and FYNNEI. The CDR3 runs to 16 residues. The CDR3 bases are TGTGCCAGCAGTGAAGCGAACAGTTATAGCAATCAGCCCCAGCATTTT. Amino acid sequence: CASSEANSYSNQPQHF.

This sequence joins TRBV13 and TRBJ1-1; TRBD1 matches at 8 bases. The CDR3 consists of 13 residues. V shed 5 bases and J 11 bases; nucleotides not matched to a gene: 10. Germline V gives CDR1 PRHDT, CDR2 FYEKMQ (reference sequence). In DNA form, the CDR3 reads TGTGCCAGCAGCCTTAAACAGGGGGACGTGGCTTTCTTT. This gives the protein CASSLKQGDVAFF.

The V and J genes are TRBV4-3 and TRBJ1-4, with D tentatively TRBD1 (6 bases). The CDR3 covers 19 residues. Germline assignment: CDR1 LGHNA and CDR2 YSLEER. V was clipped by 1 base and J by 0 bases, with 18 bases between them. This chain's CDR3 is CASSQAVRGAVATNEKLFF. In DNA, the CDR3 is TGCGCCAGCAGCCAAGCGGTCCGGGGGGCGGTTGCAACTAATGAAAAACTGTTTTTT.